These T cell receptor beta chains were read from a single sample in a study of T cell clones after liver transplantation. Clones were sequenced by immunoSEQ multiplex PCR, and TCRdb holds only the in-frame ones, with some missing. The sample yields roughly 80,000 clones, around four fifths seen once. This specimen was CD4+ T cells from blood, taken 46 months after liver transplant. These receptors were collected from a human patient who received a liver transplant. Some T cells may be graft donor cells. Each CDR3 is given with its conserved first and last residue. Each record gives: D gene, V gene, J gene, clone size, CDR3 protein, CDR3 DNA. A D gene is named only where the DNA matches it firmly. For some rows the clone size is stated as once, few or many, or as a class when expanded; others skip it.

TRBD1,TRBV9,TRBJ1-3,NA,CASSPASGGSGNTIYF,TGTGCCAGCAGCCCCGCATCAGGGGGCTCTGGAAACACCATATATTTT
NA,TRBV4-3,TRBJ1-2,NA,CASSQDSRREGGYTF,TGCGCCAGCAGCCAAGATAGTCGGCGGGAGGGAGGCTACACCTTC
TRBD1,TRBV29-1,TRBJ2-2,NA,CSVKTGTLGNTGELFF,TGCAGCGTCAAGACAGGGACACTAGGGAACACCGGGGAGCTGTTTTTT
TRBD2,TRBV7-2,TRBJ2-5,NA,CASSPRVAGGGETQYF,TGTGCCAGCAGCCCGCGGGTAGCGGGAGGTGGGGAGACCCAGTACTTC
NA,TRBV19,TRBJ1-2,NA,CASSIDGRGAWGGYTF,TGTGCCAGTAGTATAGATGGACGGGGAGCGTGGGGTGGCTACACCTTC
TRBD2,TRBV11-2,TRBJ2-1,NA,CASRPGLAGNEQFF,TGTGCCAGCAGACCGGGACTAGCGGGAAATGAGCAGTTCTTC
TRBD1,TRBV5-1,TRBJ1-3,NA,CASSPRTGEGNTIYF,TGCGCCAGCAGCCCCAGGACAGGGGAGGGAAACACCATATATTTT
NA,TRBV10-2,TRBJ1-2,NA,CASRGSTYGYTF,TGCGCCAGCAGGGGGTCGACGTATGGCTACACCTTC
NA,TRBV5-1,TRBJ1-3,NA,CASSLEGQYSGNTIYF,TGCGCCAGCAGCTTGGAGGGCCAGTACTCTGGAAACACCATATATTTT
TRBD1,TRBV7-9,TRBJ2-7,NA,CASGQVSYEQYF,TGTGCCAGCGGACAGGTCTCCTACGAGCAGTACTTC
NA,TRBV28,TRBJ2-5,NA,CASTSYGGQGGIETQYF,TGTGCCAGCACCTCATACGGAGGGCAGGGAGGAATTGAGACCCAGTACTTC
TRBD1,TRBV11-1,TRBJ2-3,NA,CASSKDRVRDTQYF,TGTGCCAGCAGCAAGGACAGGGTTCGGGATACGCAGTATTTT
NA,TRBV9,TRBJ2-6,NA,CASSVVLILSPGLAGANVLTF,TGTGCCAGCAGCGTAGTCTTAATTCTATCCCCAGGGCTAGCCGGGGCCAACGTCCTGACTTTC
NA,TRBV27,TRBJ2-7,few,CASSLGSRGGNEQYF,TGTGCCAGCAGTTTAGGGTCGAGGGGCGGTAACGAGCAGTACTTC
TRBD1,TRBV28,TRBJ1-2,NA,CASGSIQGYGYTF,TGTGCCAGCGGGTCAATACAGGGGTATGGCTACACCTTC
TRBD1,TRBV18,TRBJ1-2,NA,CASSLDRQGAGIDGYTF,TGTGCCAGCTCACTCGATCGACAGGGGGCGGGTATTGATGGCTACACCTTC
NA,TRBV4-2,TRBJ2-3,few,CASSQPTLDTQYF,TGTGCCAGCAGCCAACCCACATTAGATACGCAGTATTTT
NA,TRBV6-1,TRBJ1-1,NA,CASRQTFVDDTEAFF,TGTGCCAGCAGGCAGACATTCGTTGATGACACTGAAGCTTTCTTT
TRBD2,TRBV7-2,TRBJ2-1,NA,CASSPTSGRAGAEQFF,TGTGCCAGCAGCCCCACTAGCGGGAGGGCCGGGGCGGAGCAGTTCTTC
NA,TRBV7-9,TRBJ2-5,NA,CASRPPSGTGETQYF,TGTGCCAGCAGACCTCCTTCGGGGACCGGGGAGACCCAGTACTTC
TRBD1,TRBV2,TRBJ2-7,NA,CASSKRTGGWEQYF,TGTGCCAGCAGTAAAAGGACAGGGGGCTGGGAGCAGTACTTC
NA,TRBV10-3,TRBJ1-2,NA,CAISESTLSYGYTF,TGTGCCATCAGTGAGTCGACACTGAGCTATGGCTACACCTTC
NA,TRBV5-1,TRBJ2-5,NA,CASSFGTPAQETQYF,TGCGCCAGCAGCTTCGGAACCCCCGCACAAGAGACCCAGTACTTC
NA,TRBV28,TRBJ1-1,NA,CASTSSGGRVGWTEAFF,TGTGCCAGCACCTCTTCGGGGGGGCGCGTGGGATGGACTGAAGCTTTCTTT
TRBD2,TRBV28,TRBJ2-1,NA,CASSLWGLARLNEQFF,TGTGCCAGCAGTTTATGGGGACTAGCCAGACTCAATGAGCAGTTCTTC
NA,TRBV6-5,TRBJ2-7,NA,CASSYRSGEQYF,TGTGCCAGCAGCTACAGATCGGGGGAGCAGTACTTC
NA,TRBV14,TRBJ2-3,NA,CASSLPGSRPGDTQYF,TGTGCCAGCAGCCTGCCAGGAAGCAGGCCTGGAGATACGCAGTATTTT